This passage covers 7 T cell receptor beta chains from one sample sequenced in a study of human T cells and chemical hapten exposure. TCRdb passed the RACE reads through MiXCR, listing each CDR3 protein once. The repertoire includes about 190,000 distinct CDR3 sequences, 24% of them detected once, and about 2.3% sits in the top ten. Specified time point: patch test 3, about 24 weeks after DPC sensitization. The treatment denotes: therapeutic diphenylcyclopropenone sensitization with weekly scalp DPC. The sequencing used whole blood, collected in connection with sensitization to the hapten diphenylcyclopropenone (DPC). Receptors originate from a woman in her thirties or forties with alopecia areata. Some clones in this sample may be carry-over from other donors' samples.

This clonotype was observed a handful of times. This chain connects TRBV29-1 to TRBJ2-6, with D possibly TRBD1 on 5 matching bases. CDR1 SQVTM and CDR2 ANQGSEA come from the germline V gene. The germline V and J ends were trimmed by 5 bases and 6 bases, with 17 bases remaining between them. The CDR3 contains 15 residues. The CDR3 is CSVKPAGATANVLTF. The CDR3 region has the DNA TGCAGCGTTAAACCTGCTGGGGCCACGGCCAACGTCCTGACTTTC.

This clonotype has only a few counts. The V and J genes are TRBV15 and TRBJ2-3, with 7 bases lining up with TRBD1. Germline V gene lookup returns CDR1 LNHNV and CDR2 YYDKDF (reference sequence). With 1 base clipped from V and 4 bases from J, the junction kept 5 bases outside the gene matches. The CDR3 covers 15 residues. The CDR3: CATSRVGGLADTQYF. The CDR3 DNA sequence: TGTGCCACCAGCAGAGTAGGGGGCTTGGCAGATACGCAGTATTTT. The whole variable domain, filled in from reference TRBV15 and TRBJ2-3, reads DAMVIQNPRYQVTQFGKPVTLSCSQTLNHNVMYWYQQKSSQAPKLLFHYYDKDFNNEADTPDNFQSRRPNTSFCFLDIRSPGLGDTAMYLCATSRVGGLADTQYFGPGTRLTVL.

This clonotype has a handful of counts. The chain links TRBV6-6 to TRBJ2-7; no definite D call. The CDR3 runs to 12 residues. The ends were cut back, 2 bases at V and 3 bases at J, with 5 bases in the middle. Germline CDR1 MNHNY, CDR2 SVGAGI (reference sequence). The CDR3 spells CASSYVSYEQYF. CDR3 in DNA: TGTGCCAGCAGTTACGTCAGCTACGAGCAGTACTTC.

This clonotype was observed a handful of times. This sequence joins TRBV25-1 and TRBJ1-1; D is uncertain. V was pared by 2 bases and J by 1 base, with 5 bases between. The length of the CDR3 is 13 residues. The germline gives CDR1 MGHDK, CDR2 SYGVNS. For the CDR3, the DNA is TGTGCCAGCAGTGAAAACCGGAACACTGAAGCTTTCTTT. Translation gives CASSENRNTEAFF.

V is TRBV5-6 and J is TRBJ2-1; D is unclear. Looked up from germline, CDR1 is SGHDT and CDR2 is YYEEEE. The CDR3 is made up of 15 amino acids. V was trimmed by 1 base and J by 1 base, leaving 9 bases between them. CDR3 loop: CASSLSDWSYNEQFF. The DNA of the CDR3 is TGTGCCAGCAGCTTGTCGGATTGGTCCTACAATGAGCAGTTCTTC. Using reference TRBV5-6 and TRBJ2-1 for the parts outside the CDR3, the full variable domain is DAGVTQSPTHLIKTRGQQVTLRCSPKSGHDTVSWYQQALGQGPQFIFQYYEEEERQRGNFPDRFSGHQFPNYSSELNVNALLLGDSALYLCASSLSDWSYNEQFFGPGTRLTVL.

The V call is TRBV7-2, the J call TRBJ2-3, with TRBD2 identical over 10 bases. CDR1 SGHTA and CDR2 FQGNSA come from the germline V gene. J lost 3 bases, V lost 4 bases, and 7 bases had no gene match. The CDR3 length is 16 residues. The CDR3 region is CASSSTSGKGTDTQYF. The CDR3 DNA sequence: TGTGCCAGCAGCTCCACTAGCGGGAAAGGTACAGATACGCAGTATTTT.

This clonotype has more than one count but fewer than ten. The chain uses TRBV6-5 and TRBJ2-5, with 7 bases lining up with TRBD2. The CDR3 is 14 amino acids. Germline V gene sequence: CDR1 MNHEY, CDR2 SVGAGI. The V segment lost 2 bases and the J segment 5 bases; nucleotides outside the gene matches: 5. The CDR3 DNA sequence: TGTGCCAGCAGTTACGTTGGGGGGGATGAGACCCAGTACTTC. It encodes CASSYVGGDETQYF.